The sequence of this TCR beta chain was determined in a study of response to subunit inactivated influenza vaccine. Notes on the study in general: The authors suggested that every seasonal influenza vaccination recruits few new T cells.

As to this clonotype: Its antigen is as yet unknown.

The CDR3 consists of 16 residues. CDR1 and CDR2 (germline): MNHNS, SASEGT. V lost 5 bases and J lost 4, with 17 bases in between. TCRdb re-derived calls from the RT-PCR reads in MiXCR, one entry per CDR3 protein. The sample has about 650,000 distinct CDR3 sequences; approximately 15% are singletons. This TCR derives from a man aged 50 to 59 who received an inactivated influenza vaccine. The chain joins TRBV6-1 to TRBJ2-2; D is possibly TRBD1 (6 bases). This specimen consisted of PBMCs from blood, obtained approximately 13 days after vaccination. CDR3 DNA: TGTGCCAGCAGTAAACCTATCGGGACACCCACCGGGGAGCTGTTTTTT. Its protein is CASSKPIGTPTGELFF.